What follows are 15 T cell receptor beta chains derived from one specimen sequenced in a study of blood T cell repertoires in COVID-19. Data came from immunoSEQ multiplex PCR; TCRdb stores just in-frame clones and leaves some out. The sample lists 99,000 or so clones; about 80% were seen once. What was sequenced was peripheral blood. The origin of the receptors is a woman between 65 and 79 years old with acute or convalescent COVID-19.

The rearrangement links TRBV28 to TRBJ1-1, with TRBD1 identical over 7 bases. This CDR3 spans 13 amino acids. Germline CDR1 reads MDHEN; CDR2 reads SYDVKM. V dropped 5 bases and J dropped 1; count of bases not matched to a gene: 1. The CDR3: CASSHRGNTEAFF. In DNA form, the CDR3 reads TGTGCCAGCAGTCACAGGGGGAACACTGAAGCTTTCTTT.

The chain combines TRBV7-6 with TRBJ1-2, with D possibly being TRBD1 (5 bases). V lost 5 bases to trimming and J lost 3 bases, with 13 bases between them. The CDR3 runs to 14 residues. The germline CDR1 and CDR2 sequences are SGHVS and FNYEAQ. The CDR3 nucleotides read TGTGCCAGCAGCCAACTACAGGCCGACTATGGCTACACCTTC. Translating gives CASSQLQADYGYTF.

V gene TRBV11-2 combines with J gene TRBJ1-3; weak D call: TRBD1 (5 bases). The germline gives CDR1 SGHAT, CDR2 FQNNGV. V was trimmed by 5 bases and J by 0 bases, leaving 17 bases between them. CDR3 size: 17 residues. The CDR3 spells CASSLTMGQSSGNTIYF. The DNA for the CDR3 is TGTGCCAGCAGCCTCACTATGGGGCAGTCCTCTGGAAACACCATATATTTT. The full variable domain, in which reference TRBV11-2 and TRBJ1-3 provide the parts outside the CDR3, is EAGVAQSPRYKIIEKRQSVAFWCNPISGHATLYWYQQILGQGPKLLIQFQNNGVVDDSQLPKDRFSAERLKGVDSTLKIQPAKLEDSAVYLCASSLTMGQSSGNTIYFGEGSWLTVV.

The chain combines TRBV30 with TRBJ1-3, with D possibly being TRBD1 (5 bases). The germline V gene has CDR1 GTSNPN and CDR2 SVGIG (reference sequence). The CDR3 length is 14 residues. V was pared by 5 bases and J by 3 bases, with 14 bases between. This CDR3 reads CAWETGRDGNTIYF. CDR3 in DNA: TGTGCCTGGGAAACAGGTAGAGATGGAAACACCATATATTTT.

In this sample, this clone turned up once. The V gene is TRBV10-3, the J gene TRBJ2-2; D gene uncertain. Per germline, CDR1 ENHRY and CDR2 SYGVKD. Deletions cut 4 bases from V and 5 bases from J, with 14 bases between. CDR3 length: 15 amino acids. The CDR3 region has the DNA TGTGCCATCAGTGTGCTAGAGTTCGGAACCGGGGAGCTGTTTTTT. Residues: CAISVLEFGTGELFF.

This CDR3 is CASSLGTGIVETQYF. The CDR3 DNA reads as TGTGCCAGCAGTCTCGGGACAGGGATAGTGGAGACCCAGTACTTC. The V and J genes are TRBV6-2 or TRBV6-3 and TRBJ2-5; 9 positions match TRBD1. With V trimmed by 5 bases and J by 5 bases, 9 bases remained unmatched. Per germline, CDR1 MNHEY and CDR2 SVGEGT. The CDR3 loop spans 15 amino acids.

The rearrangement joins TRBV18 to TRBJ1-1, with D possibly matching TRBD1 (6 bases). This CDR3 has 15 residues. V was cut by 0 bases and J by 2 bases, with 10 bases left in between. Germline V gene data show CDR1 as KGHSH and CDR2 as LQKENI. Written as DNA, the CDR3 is TGTGCCAGCTCACCACCGCAGGGGCGAAACACTGAAGCTTTCTTT. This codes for CASSPPQGRNTEAFF.

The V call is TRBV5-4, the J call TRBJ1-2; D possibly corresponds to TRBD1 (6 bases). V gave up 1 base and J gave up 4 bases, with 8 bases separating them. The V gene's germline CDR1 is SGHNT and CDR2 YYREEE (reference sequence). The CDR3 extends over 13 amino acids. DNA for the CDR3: TGTGCCAGCAGCTTGCCGGACAGCTATGGCTACACCTTC. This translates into CASSLPDSYGYTF.

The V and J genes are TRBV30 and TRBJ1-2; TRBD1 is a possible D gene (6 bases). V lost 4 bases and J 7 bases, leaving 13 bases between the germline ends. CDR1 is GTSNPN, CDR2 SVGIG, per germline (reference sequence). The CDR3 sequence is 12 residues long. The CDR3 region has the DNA TGTGCCTGGAAGGAGGAAGGGGGTGGCTACACCTTC. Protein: CAWKEEGGGYTF.

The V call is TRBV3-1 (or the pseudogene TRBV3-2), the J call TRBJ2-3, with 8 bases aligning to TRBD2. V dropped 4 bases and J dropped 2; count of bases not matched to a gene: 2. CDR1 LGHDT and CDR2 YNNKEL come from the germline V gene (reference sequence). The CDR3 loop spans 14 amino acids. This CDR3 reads CASSLAGHTDTQYF. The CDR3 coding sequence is TGTGCCAGCAGCCTAGCGGGGCACACAGATACGCAGTATTTT.

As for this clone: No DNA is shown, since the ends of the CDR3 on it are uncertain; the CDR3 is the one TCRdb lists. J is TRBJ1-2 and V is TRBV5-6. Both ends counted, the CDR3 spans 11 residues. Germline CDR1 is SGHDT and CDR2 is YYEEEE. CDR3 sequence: CASSFGGGAIF.

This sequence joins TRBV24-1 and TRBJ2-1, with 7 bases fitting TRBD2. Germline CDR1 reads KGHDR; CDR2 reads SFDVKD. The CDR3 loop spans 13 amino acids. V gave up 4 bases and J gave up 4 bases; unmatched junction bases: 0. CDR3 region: CATSDGGYNEQFF. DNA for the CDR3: TGTGCCACCAGTGACGGGGGGTACAATGAGCAGTTCTTC.

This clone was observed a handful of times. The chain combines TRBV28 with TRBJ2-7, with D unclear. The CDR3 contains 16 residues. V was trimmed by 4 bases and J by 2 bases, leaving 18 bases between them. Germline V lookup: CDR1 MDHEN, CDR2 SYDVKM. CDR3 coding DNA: TGTGCCAGCAGTTCCTCCGGAGCCAAGAAACCCTACGAGCAGTACTTC. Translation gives CASSSSGAKKPYEQYF.

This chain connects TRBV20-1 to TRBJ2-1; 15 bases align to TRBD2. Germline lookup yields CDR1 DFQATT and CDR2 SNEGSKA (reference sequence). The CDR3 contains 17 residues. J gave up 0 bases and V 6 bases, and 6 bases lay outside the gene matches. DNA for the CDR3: TGCAGTGCCAGTGGGACTAGCGGGGGGAGCTCCTACAATGAGCAGTTCTTC. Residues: CSASGTSGGSSYNEQFF.

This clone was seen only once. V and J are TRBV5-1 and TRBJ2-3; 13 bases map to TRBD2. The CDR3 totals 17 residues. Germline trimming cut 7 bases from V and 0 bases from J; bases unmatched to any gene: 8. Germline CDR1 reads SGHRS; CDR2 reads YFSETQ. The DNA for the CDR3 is TGCGCCAGCCATACCGGGACTAGCGGGATAAGCACAGATACGCAGTATTTT. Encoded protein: CASHTGTSGISTDTQYF.